This TCR beta chain was identified during a study of breast tumors, draining lymph nodes, adjacent tissues. Germline lookup yields CDR1 SGHDT and CDR2 YYEEEE. This CDR3 is 15 amino acids long. V was trimmed by 0 bases and J by 6 bases, leaving 15 bases between them. TCRdb passed the multiplex PCR reads through MiXCR, listing each CDR3 protein once. Of fewer than 20,000 distinct CDR3 sequences in the sample, roughly 46% were seen once. This clonotype is labeled as large. This clonotype originated in a female donor with breast cancer. Some clones in this sample may be carry-over from other donors' samples. The sequenced sample consisted of tumor-adjacent breast tissue. The chain carries TRBV5-6 and TRBJ1-2, with D maybe TRBD1 (5 bases). The CDR3 DNA reads as TGTGCCAGCAGCTTGGTCCGGCAGGGACGGAATGGCTACACCTTC. It is translated as CASSLVRQGRNGYTF.